Each of the 27 T cell receptor beta chains below was sequenced from the same sample in a study of OX40 agonist ivuxolimab in advanced cancers. Method: immunoSEQ multiplex PCR; TCRdb's copy keeps in-frame clones and lacks some. The table lists tens of thousands of clones, over 80% of them singletons. The sequencing used CD4+ or CD8+ T cells sorted from blood, collected in a trial of the OX40 agonist ivuxolimab. The receptor source for this set is an adult with an advanced solid tumor such as melanoma, head and neck, liver or kidney cancer.

CDR3 region: CASSLGWREAADTQYF. The CDR3 coding sequence is TGTGCCAGCAGCTTAGGATGGCGGGAGGCCGCAGATACGCAGTATTTT. The chain uses TRBV7-8 and TRBJ2-3; 8 nucleotides agree with TRBD2. The CDR3 length is 16 residues. Germline-derived CDR1 and CDR2 are SGHVS and FQNEAQ. Germline trimming cut 1 base from V and 4 bases from J; bases unmatched to any gene: 7.

The chain joins TRBV5-1 to TRBJ2-2; 7 positions agree with TRBD1. Germline V gene sequence: CDR1 SGHRS, CDR2 YFSETQ. With V trimmed by 5 bases and J by 1 base, 5 bases remained unmatched. This CDR3 spans 15 amino acids. The CDR3 DNA follows: TGCGCCAGCAGACCAACAGGGGTGAACACCGGGGAGCTGTTTTTT. This sequence encodes CASRPTGVNTGELFF. The entire variable domain, with the rest obtained from reference TRBV5-1 and TRBJ2-2, is as follows: KAGVTQTPRYLIKTRGQQVTLSCSPISGHRSVSWYQQTPGQGLQFLFEYFSETQRNKGNFPGRFSGRQFSNSRSEMNVSTLELGDSALYLCASRPTGVNTGELFFGEGSRLTVL.

The V call is TRBV2, the J call TRBJ2-3; D unresolved. V lost 5 bases and J lost 0, with 12 bases in between. The CDR3 loop spans 15 amino acids. Germline CDR1 and CDR2: SNHLY and FYNNEI. The CDR3 spells CASSHDPTSTDTQYF. In nucleotides, the CDR3 is TGTGCCAGCAGTCATGATCCTACTAGCACAGATACGCAGTATTTT.

The chain has TRBV14 and TRBJ2-1; 14 positions agree with TRBD2. CDR1 and CDR2 from the germline V gene are SGHDN and FVKESK. This CDR3 is built from 16 residues. The V and J ends lost 6 bases and 1 base, in that order; junction bases with no gene match: 2. The CDR3 is CASRGTSGRSYNEQFF. The CDR3 nucleotides are TGTGCCAGCAGGGGGACTAGCGGGAGATCCTACAATGAGCAGTTCTTC.

This clone was found a few times. At one of its ends the junction is not consistent with the germline gene, which may arise from a read error. The rearrangement links TRBV11-2 to TRBJ1-2, with D unclear. Germline lookup yields CDR1 SGHAT and CDR2 FQNNGV. The CDR3 spans 12 residues. CDR3 in amino acids: CASSLEAYGYTF. CDR3 in DNA: TGTGCCAGCAGCCTAGAGGCTTATGGCTACACCTTC.

The V call is TRBV28, the J call TRBJ1-3, with 8 nucleotides matching TRBD1. CDR1 and CDR2 (germline): MDHEN, SYDVKM. This CDR3 has 16 amino acids. V shed 3 bases and J 3 bases; nucleotides not matched to a gene: 7. The CDR3 DNA is TGTGCCAGCAGTTTGATCACAGGGGGTAATGGAAACACCATATATTTT. It encodes CASSLITGGNGNTIYF. Filled out from reference TRBV28 and TRBJ1-3, the complete variable domain reads DVKVTQSSRYLVKRTGEKVFLECVQDMDHENMFWYRQDPGLGLRLIYFSYDVKMKEKGDIPEGYSVSREKKERFSLILESASTNQTSMYLCASSLITGGNGNTIYFGEGSWLTVV.

The chain joins TRBV27 to TRBJ2-2, with 9 positions matching TRBD2. The germline V gene has CDR1 MNHEY and CDR2 SMNVEV (reference sequence). The CDR3 covers 17 residues. Germline trimming cut 2 bases from V and 7 bases from J; bases unmatched to any gene: 11. The CDR3, as DNA: TGTGCCAGCAGTTTAAGATTGGGGGGACTAGCCCTCGGGGAGCTGTTTTTT. Translated, it gives CASSLRLGGLALGELFF.

The rearrangement uses TRBV5-1 and TRBJ2-1; TRBD2 matches at 11 bases. Germline CDR1 SGHRS, CDR2 YFSETQ. The CDR3 covers 16 residues. The trim removed 4 bases at V and 8 bases at J, leaving 11 bases unmatched. DNA for the CDR3: TGCGCCAGCAGCAAAATTACTAGCGGGAGTATGGATGAGCAGTTCTTC. Amino acid sequence: CASSKITSGSMDEQFF.

The chain recombines TRBV12-5 with TRBJ2-1; 11 bases fit TRBD2. Germline CDR1 reads LGHNT; CDR2 reads FRNRAP. Unmatched junction bases numbered 10, after V lost 6 bases and J lost 9 bases. This CDR3 has 15 residues. The CDR3, as DNA: TGTGCTAGTGGGATGACTAGCGGGAAGGTTGGTGAGCAGTTCTTC. Translated, it gives CASGMTSGKVGEQFF. Filled out from reference TRBV12-5 and TRBJ2-1, the complete variable domain reads DARVTQTPRHKVTEMGQEVTMRCQPILGHNTVFWYRQTMMQGLELLAYFRNRAPLDDSGMPKDRFSAEMPDATLATLKIQPSEPRDSAVYFCASGMTSGKVGEQFFGPGTRLTVL.

The V gene is TRBV14, the J gene TRBJ1-4; a weak D match, TRBD1 (5 bases). CDR1 is SGHDN, CDR2 FVKESK, per germline. The CDR3 runs 16 residues. Trimming removed 4 bases at V and 0 bases at J, with 12 bases between. The CDR3 DNA follows: TGTGCCAGCAGCCCAGGGACCTTAGCAACTAATGAAAAACTGTTTTTT. It is translated as CASSPGTLATNEKLFF.

The V gene is TRBV30, the J gene TRBJ1-1, with D possibly being TRBD1 (6 bases). The CDR3 is 13 residues long. Trimming took 2 bases from V and 7 from J, leaving 14 bases between them. The germline gives CDR1 GTSNPN, CDR2 SVGIG (reference sequence). Here the CDR3 DNA reads TGTGCCTGGAGTCTTGGCAGGGGATATGAAGCTTTCTTT. Residues: CAWSLGRGYEAFF.

This clone occurred a few times. The genes are TRBV5-1 and TRBJ2-7; 8 nucleotides align to TRBD2. J lost 1 base, V lost 1 base, and 1 base had no gene match. In germline, CDR1 is SGHRS, CDR2 YFSETQ. This CDR3 is built from 14 residues. In DNA, the CDR3 is TGCGCCAGCAGCTTGAAGCGGGAGTCCTACGAGCAGTACTTC. Its translation is CASSLKRESYEQYF.

This chain joins TRBV28 and TRBJ2-7; 10 nucleotides agree with TRBD2. The CDR3 is 15 amino acids. V shed 5 bases and J 5 bases; nucleotides not matched to a gene: 9. CDR1 and CDR2 (germline): MDHEN, SYDVKM. In nucleotides, the CDR3 is TGTGCCAGCAGTCCGGGCGGGACTAGCGTCCACGAGCAGTACTTC. Its protein is CASSPGGTSVHEQYF.

The chain employs TRBV19 and TRBJ1-2, with 9 nucleotides matching TRBD1. The V gene's germline CDR1 is LNHDA and CDR2 SQIVND (reference sequence). Trimming cost V 4 bases and J 8 bases; bases outside gene matches: 11. The CDR3 length is 15 residues. CDR3 in amino acids: CASSTIGTGNGGYTF. DNA for the CDR3: TGTGCCAGTAGTACGATCGGGACAGGGAACGGCGGCTACACCTTC.

This clone was seen a handful of times. The chain couples TRBV6-6 to TRBJ2-3; TRBD1 agrees at 8 bases. With V trimmed by 6 bases and J by 4 bases, 9 bases remained unmatched. CDR1 MNHNY and CDR2 SVGAGI come from the germline V gene (reference sequence). The length of the CDR3 is 15 residues. The CDR3 DNA reads TGTGCCAGCAGGTGGACAGGGTCGGTCCCAGATACGCAGTATTTT. This encodes CASRWTGSVPDTQYF.

This clone was recorded once. The rearrangement joins TRBV28 to TRBJ2-2; the match to TRBD1 covers 11 bases. The CDR3 consists of 17 residues. The germline CDR1 and CDR2 sequences are MDHEN and SYDVKM. V was clipped by 4 bases and J by 4 bases; unmatched bases: 8. CDR3 in DNA: TGTGCCAGCAGTTCGGACAGGGGGCGCCTCGCCACCGGGGAGCTGTTTTTT. Translated: CASSSDRGRLATGELFF.

The genes are TRBV5-1 and TRBJ2-7; 8 bases match TRBD2. This CDR3 is 16 amino acids long. V was pared by 0 bases and J by 0 bases, with 5 bases of the junction left unmatched. The germline CDR1 and CDR2 sequences are SGHRS and YFSETQ. CDR3 protein: CASSLGSGGTSYEQYF. The CDR3 region has the DNA TGCGCCAGCAGCTTGGGAAGCGGGGGTACCTCCTACGAGCAGTACTTC.

V gene TRBV7-7 combines with J gene TRBJ2-2; D is unclear. The CDR3 runs to 15 residues. The V gene lost 7 bases and the J gene lost 0 bases, with 12 bases spanning the gap. From germline, CDR1 is SSHAT and CDR2 FNYEAQ (reference sequence). The CDR3 bases are TGTGCCAGCACCTCTAACCACGCGAACACCGGGGAGCTGTTTTTT. It yields the protein CASTSNHANTGELFF. The whole variable domain, filled in from reference TRBV7-7 and TRBJ2-2, reads GAGVSQSPRYKVTKRGQDVTLRCDPISSHATLYWYQQALGQGPEFLTYFNYEAQPDKSGLPSDRFSAERPEGSISTLTIQRTEQRDSAMYRCASTSNHANTGELFFGEGSRLTVL.

The CDR3 reads CASSLYRGTYEQYF. CDR3 DNA: TGTGCCAGCAGTTTATACAGGGGAACCTACGAGCAGTACTTC. This rearrangement joins TRBV27 to TRBJ2-7; 7 bases agree with TRBD1. There are 14 residues in the CDR3. Germline values: CDR1 MNHEY, CDR2 SMNVEV (reference sequence). The J segment lost 2 bases and the V segment lost 1 base, leaving 2 bases of the junction unmatched.

The J gene is TRBJ1-2, the V gene TRBV4-3, with D possibly being TRBD1 (6 bases). CDR3 length equals 17 residues. Germline loops: CDR1 LGHNA, CDR2 YSLEER. Trimming pared 1 base from V and 6 bases from J, leaving 21 bases between. CDR3 sequence reads: CASSQVTQGTLHNGYTF. CDR3 DNA sequence: TGCGCCAGCAGCCAAGTCACCCAGGGGACACTTCACAATGGCTACACCTTC.

The chain couples TRBV9 to TRBJ2-1; the D gene is possibly TRBD1 (5 bases). The V and J ends lost 0 bases and 1 base respectively, with 11 bases between them. The CDR3 has 16 amino acids. The germline V gene has CDR1 SGDLS and CDR2 YYNGEE. CDR3: CASSVGGGPSYNEQFF. Written as DNA, the CDR3 is TGTGCCAGCAGCGTAGGGGGCGGTCCGTCCTACAATGAGCAGTTCTTC.

The gene calls are TRBV7-2 and TRBJ2-3; 8 bases are a match to TRBD1. Trimming took 5 bases from V and 4 from J; bases not matched to a gene: 5. The CDR3 loop spans 14 amino acids. The germline CDR1 and CDR2 sequences are SGHTA and FQGNSA. The DNA of the CDR3 is TGTGCCAGCAGCGCGGACAGGGTGCCAGATACGCAGTATTTT. The encoded protein is CASSADRVPDTQYF.

The chain links TRBV27 to TRBJ1-3; weak D call: TRBD1 (5 bases). V was shortened by 8 bases and J by 4 bases, with 15 bases between the two germline ends. The CDR3 is 14 residues long. Germline values: CDR1 MNHEY, CDR2 SMNVEV (reference sequence). CDR3 nucleotides: TGTGCCAGCTCTCAGGGAGGGAAGGGAAACACCATATATTTT. It translates to CASSQGGKGNTIYF.

V usage is TRBV11-2 and J usage is TRBJ2-5; D may be TRBD1 (7 bases). Matching the DNA end better, TRBJ2-7 makes the J call doubtful. The CDR3 totals 14 residues. Germline loops: CDR1 SGHAT, CDR2 FQNNGV. The CDR3 nucleotides read TGTGCCAGCAGCGAGGGGGGACAGTCCTACGAGCAGTACTTC. It encodes CASSEGGQSYEQYF.

V and J are TRBV19 and TRBJ1-5; D remains ambiguous. Germline assignment: CDR1 LNHDA and CDR2 SQIVND (reference sequence). This CDR3 is 16 amino acids long. Between the trimmed V and J ends, which lost 2 bases and 0 bases, there was a span of 11 bases. CDR3 in DNA: TGTGCCAGTAGTATAAGATTCGGGATTAGCAATCAGCCCCAGCATTTT. This sequence encodes CASSIRFGISNQPQHF. The complete variable domain, with remaining parts taken from reference TRBV19 and TRBJ1-5, reads DGGITQSPKYLFRKEGQNVTLSCEQNLNHDAMYWYRQDPGQGLRLIYYSQIVNDFQKGDIAEGYSVSREKKESFPLTVTSAQKNPTAFYLCASSIRFGISNQPQHFGDGTRLSIL.

V and J are TRBV9 and TRBJ2-6, with D tentatively TRBD2 (7 bases). The CDR3 has 15 amino acids. Looked up from germline, CDR1 is SGDLS and CDR2 is YYNGEE. Trimming removed 4 bases at V and 4 bases at J, with 12 bases between. CDR3 coding DNA: TGTGCCAGCAGCCCCCGGGGGGCCGGGGCCAACGTCCTGACTTTC. It yields the protein CASSPRGAGANVLTF. Full variable domain (rest looked up from reference TRBV9 and TRBJ2-6): DSGVTQTPKHLITATGQRVTLRCSPRSGDLSVYWYQQSLDQGLQFLIQYYNGEERAKGNILERFSAQQFPDLHSELNLSSLELGDSALYFCASSPRGAGANVLTFGAGSRLTVL.

The chain couples TRBV7-2 to TRBJ1-1, with 8 bases that match TRBD1. Trimming removed 4 bases from V and 5 bases from J; junction bases left unmatched: 9. From germline, CDR1 is SGHTA and CDR2 FQGNSA. The CDR3 covers 15 residues. CDR3 residues: CASSSQGQGGTEAFF. The CDR3 nucleotides are TGTGCCAGCAGCTCACAAGGACAGGGAGGAACTGAAGCTTTCTTT.